This entry lists 25 T cell receptor beta chains sequenced from one sample in a study of post-analysis software for immune sequencing data. Antigens for these TCRs are unknown. General study findings and limits: Higher frequency in patients than in controls was seen for about five TRBV segments, with TRBV5-6, TRBV5-1 and TRBV20-1 among them.

TCR beta cDNA libraries had unique molecular identifiers. Each CDR3 protein is one row after TCRdb ran MiXCR on the PCR reads. The sample holds roughly 430,000 distinct CDR3 sequences; 30% to 40% are singletons and the top ten take roughly 8.2%. The sequenced sample consisted of blood. These TCRs come from a girl aged 2 to 10 with multiple sclerosis.

Here the CDR3 reads CASSYWEGDEKLFF. The CDR3 nucleotides read TGTGCCAGCAGTTACTGGGAGGGGGATGAAAAACTGTTTTTT. The V gene is TRBV6-5, the J gene TRBJ1-4, with D maybe TRBD1 (6 bases). V was shortened by 1 base and J by 6 bases, with 9 bases between the two germline ends. The CDR3 covers 14 residues. Germline lookup yields CDR1 MNHEY and CDR2 SVGAGI.

There are a few counts of this clonotype. CDR3 sequence: CSVVTGTADNEQFF. CDR3 DNA: TGCAGCGTTGTTACCGGGACAGCTGACAATGAGCAGTTCTTC. This chain links TRBV29-1 with TRBJ2-1, with 7 bases fitting TRBD1. There are 14 residues in the CDR3. The V segment lost 4 bases and the J segment 5 bases; nucleotides outside the gene matches: 8. Germline assignment: CDR1 SQVTM and CDR2 ANQGSEA.

The chain joins TRBV4-3 to TRBJ2-1, with D possibly being TRBD2 (6 bases). Trimming stripped 3 bases from V and 0 bases from J, with 12 bases between. Germline V gene sequence: CDR1 LGHNA, CDR2 YSLEER. This CDR3 has 16 residues. This chain's CDR3 is CASSHLAVSSYNEQFF. The CDR3 nucleotides are TGCGCCAGCAGCCACTTAGCGGTTAGCTCCTACAATGAGCAGTTCTTC.

This clonotype was seen a few times. V gene TRBV6-5 combines with J gene TRBJ2-1, with 9 bases matching TRBD2. Unmatched junction bases numbered 9, after V lost 5 bases and J lost 10 bases. Germline V gives CDR1 MNHEY, CDR2 SVGAGI. The CDR3 consists of 14 residues. DNA of the CDR3: TGTGCCAGCAGTCCCGGGACTAGCACAGGGGAGCAGTTCTTC. Its translation is CASSPGTSTGEQFF.

This clonotype was counted only a few times. The V and J genes are TRBV12-3 or TRBV12-4 and TRBJ2-7; D possibly corresponds to TRBD2 (7 bases). CDR3 length: 14 amino acids. The V gene lost 6 bases and the J gene lost 3 bases, with 15 bases spanning the gap. The CDR3 sequence is CASRPGGGLYEQYF. The CDR3 DNA follows: TGTGCCAGCAGGCCAGGCGGGGGCCTCTACGAGCAGTACTTC.

The J gene is TRBJ1-4, the V gene TRBV3-1; D not resolved. The germline V gene has CDR1 LGHDT and CDR2 YNNKEL (reference sequence). The CDR3 consists of 15 residues. The ends were cut back, 3 bases at V and 4 bases at J, with 12 bases in the middle. This CDR3 reads CASSHYTEGNEKLFF. The CDR3 bases are TGTGCCAGCAGCCATTACACGGAGGGTAATGAAAAACTGTTTTTT.

V and J are TRBV7-9 and TRBJ2-5, with D possibly being TRBD1 or TRBD2 (6 bases each). There are 14 residues in the CDR3. Germline assignment: CDR1 SEHNR and CDR2 FQNEAQ (reference sequence). The germline V and J ends were trimmed by 5 bases and 6 bases, with 16 bases remaining between them. In nucleotides, the CDR3 is TGTGCCAGCAGCCCATCGGAGGGGGAACAGACCCAGTACTTC. It is translated as CASSPSEGEQTQYF.

The rearrangement links TRBV28 to TRBJ1-1; no firm D call. V was pared by 4 bases and J by 8 bases, with 8 bases between. The CDR3 runs to 11 residues. Germline values: CDR1 MDHEN, CDR2 SYDVKM. The CDR3 sequence: CASSSRIEAFF. As DNA, the CDR3 is TGTGCCAGCAGTTCTCGTATAGAAGCTTTCTTT.

This chain joins TRBV10-3 and TRBJ2-7; D is perhaps TRBD2 (6 bases). Near its end, the DNA agrees better with TRBJ2-5, so the J call may be wrong. This CDR3 region has 13 residues. In germline, CDR1 is ENHRY, CDR2 SYGVKD. The CDR3 coding sequence is TGTGCCATCAGCGGGGGATCGGTGGAGACCCAGTACTTC. Amino acid sequence: CAISGGSVETQYF.

This clonotype was detected a few times. The chain recombines TRBV20-1 with TRBJ1-5, with D unresolved. The length of the CDR3 is 14 residues. Trimming pared 2 bases from V and 7 bases from J, leaving 15 bases between. In germline, CDR1 is DFQATT, CDR2 SNEGSKA (reference sequence). CDR3 loop: CSARRLGIEQPQHF. As DNA, the CDR3 is TGCAGTGCTAGACGGTTGGGGATTGAACAGCCCCAGCATTTT.

The J gene is TRBJ2-3, the V gene TRBV7-3, with 7 bases identical to TRBD2. The CDR3 totals 17 residues. V trimming: 0 bases; J trimming: 2 bases; junction bases outside the gene matches: 8. Germline values: CDR1 SGHTA, CDR2 FQGTGA. For the CDR3, the DNA is TGTGCCAGCAGCTTAACAGGTCAAGCGGGGTACACAGATACGCAGTATTTT. Translated: CASSLTGQAGYTDTQYF.

This clonotype was observed a handful of times. This sequence joins TRBV28 and TRBJ1-5, with 9 bases lining up with TRBD1. The length of the CDR3 is 16 residues. Losses at the gene ends were 7 bases for V and 6 bases for J; bases not matched to a gene: 13. The germline CDR1 and CDR2 sequences are MDHEN and SYDVKM. The CDR3 here is CASKGTKGDRVQPQHF. CDR3 coding DNA: TGTGCCAGCAAGGGAACGAAAGGGGACAGGGTTCAGCCCCAGCATTTT.

The gene calls are TRBV6-6 and TRBJ2-6, with TRBD2 as a possible D gene (5 bases). Germline V gene sequence: CDR1 MNHNY, CDR2 SVGAGI (reference sequence). V was clipped by 7 bases and J by 0 bases, with 13 bases between them. The CDR3 covers 16 residues. In DNA, the CDR3 is TGTGCCAGCAACCAAGATGAGGGCTCTGGGGCCAACGTCCTGACTTTC. Translated: CASNQDEGSGANVLTF.

The V gene is TRBV12-3 or TRBV12-4, the J gene TRBJ2-3, with D unresolved. The length of the CDR3 is 17 residues. Between the trimmed V and J ends, which lost 5 bases and 2 bases, there was a span of 20 bases. In DNA, the CDR3 is TGTGCCAGCAGTGGGAAATTACTTCTCGGTTTCACAGATACGCAGTATTTT. Its translation is CASSGKLLLGFTDTQYF.

This clonotype was counted a few times. V and J are TRBV6-4 and TRBJ2-1, with 7 bases fitting TRBD2. This CDR3 is built from 15 residues. Germline lookup yields CDR1 MRHNA and CDR2 SNTAGT. Germline trimming cut 5 bases from V and 7 bases from J; bases unmatched to any gene: 11. For the CDR3, the DNA is TGTGCCAGCAGTCGGTTCGCGGGAGCATGGAATGAGCAGTTCTTC. Its translation is CASSRFAGAWNEQFF.

V gene TRBV6-5 combines with J gene TRBJ1-5; TRBD1 might be the D (5 bases). The CDR3 sequence is 15 residues long. V was trimmed by 6 bases and J by 4 bases, leaving 16 bases between them. Per the germline V gene, CDR1 is MNHEY and CDR2 is SVGAGI. The CDR3 region is CASSRRIGGNQPQHF. The CDR3 coding sequence is TGTGCCAGCAGCCGACGAATTGGGGGGAATCAGCCCCAGCATTTT.

The V call is TRBV6-5, the J call TRBJ2-3, with D possibly matching TRBD2 (5 bases). Germline V gene lookup returns CDR1 MNHEY and CDR2 SVGAGI. This CDR3 spans 19 amino acids. Trimming removed 2 bases at V and 4 bases at J, with 25 bases between. In DNA form, the CDR3 reads TGTGCCAGCAGTTACAAGACAAGCTATTTTTTTGGAGGCGCAGATACGCAGTATTTT. This translates into CASSYKTSYFFGGADTQYF.

V is TRBV29-1 and J is TRBJ2-1; 14 positions agree with TRBD2. Unmatched junction bases numbered 5, after V lost 4 bases and J lost 3 bases. This CDR3 region has 16 residues. Germline V gene data show CDR1 as SQVTM and CDR2 as ANQGSEA. The CDR3 bases are TGCAGCGTTGTGGGACTAGCGGGAGTGAGCTACAATGAGCAGTTCTTC. The encoded protein is CSVVGLAGVSYNEQFF.

V usage is TRBV28 and J usage is TRBJ2-7, with D possibly matching TRBD2 (7 bases). The ends were cut back, 5 bases at V and 0 bases at J, with 26 bases in the middle. The length of the CDR3 is 19 residues. Germline CDR1 is MDHEN and CDR2 is SYDVKM. The CDR3 coding sequence is TGTGCCAGCAGTACGGGGGAGGGGGGTCTTCTCTTGAGCTCCTACGAGCAGTACTTC. Protein: CASSTGEGGLLLSSYEQYF.

V usage is TRBV12-3 or TRBV12-4 and J usage is TRBJ1-6; TRBD1 agrees at 7 bases. V was clipped by 7 bases and J by 7 bases; unmatched bases: 4. The CDR3 runs to 13 residues. This chain's CDR3 is CASTGTANSPLHF. DNA of the CDR3: TGTGCCAGCACCGGGACAGCGAATTCACCCCTCCACTTT.

This clonotype has a handful of counts. The rearrangement uses TRBV10-3 and TRBJ2-3, with D perhaps matching TRBD2 (6 bases). There are 12 residues in the CDR3. Germline V CDR1 and CDR2: ENHRY, SYGVKD. V shed 10 bases and J shed 2 bases, with 10 bases lying between them. CDR3 nucleotides: TGTGCCACTCGGGGGATCACAGATACGCAGTATTTT. It codes for CATRGITDTQYF.

Of note for this clonotype: A junction boundary mismatches the germline segment, possibly from a read error. This chain's CDR3 is CATSRGLFSGANVLTF. The DNA for the CDR3 is TGCGCCACCAGCAGGGGGCTGTTCTCTGGGGCCAACGTCCTGACTTTC. The rearrangement joins TRBV15 to TRBJ2-6, with 8 bases identical to TRBD1. The length of the CDR3 is 16 residues. CDR1 LNHNV and CDR2 YYDKDF come from the germline V gene (reference sequence).

The count of this clonotype is one. The chain has TRBV7-3 and TRBJ1-1; D not certain. The CDR3 totals 13 residues. Trimming shortened V by 4 bases and J by 5 bases, and 11 bases separated the two germline ends. Germline V lookup: CDR1 SGHTA, CDR2 FQGTGA. The CDR3 nucleotides are TGTGCCAGCAGCTCGGGCACGTGGACTGAAGCTTTCTTT. It codes for CASSSGTWTEAFF.

There are a few counts of this clonotype. The chain is built from TRBV11-2 and TRBJ2-7; TRBD1 matches 7 bases. V was pared by 2 bases and J by 3 bases, with 4 bases of the junction left unmatched. Germline values: CDR1 SGHAT, CDR2 FQNNGV. The CDR3 sequence is 14 residues long. The CDR3 reads CASSLSAGGYEQYF. As DNA, the CDR3 is TGTGCCAGCAGCTTAAGCGCAGGGGGCTACGAGCAGTACTTC. Full variable domain (rest looked up from reference TRBV11-2 and TRBJ2-7): EAGVAQSPRYKIIEKRQSVAFWCNPISGHATLYWYQQILGQGPKLLIQFQNNGVVDDSQLPKDRFSAERLKGVDSTLKIQPAKLEDSAVYLCASSLSAGGYEQYFGPGTRLTVT.

The chain joins TRBV9 to TRBJ2-7; the match to TRBD1 covers 11 bases. Germline loops: CDR1 SGDLS, CDR2 YYNGEE. With 2 bases clipped from V and 6 bases from J, the junction kept 4 bases outside the gene matches. The CDR3 has 14 residues. CDR3 amino acids: CASSVGQGASEQYF. Here the CDR3 DNA reads TGTGCCAGCAGCGTCGGACAGGGGGCTAGCGAGCAGTACTTC.